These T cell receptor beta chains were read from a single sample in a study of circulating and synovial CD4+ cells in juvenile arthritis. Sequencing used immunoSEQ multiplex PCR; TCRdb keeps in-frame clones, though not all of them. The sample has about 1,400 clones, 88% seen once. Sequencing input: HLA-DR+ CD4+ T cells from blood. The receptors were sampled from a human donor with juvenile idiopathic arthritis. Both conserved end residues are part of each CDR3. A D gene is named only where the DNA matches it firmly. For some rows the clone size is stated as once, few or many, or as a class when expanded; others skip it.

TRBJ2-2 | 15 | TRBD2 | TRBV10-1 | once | TGCGCCAGCACCGATAAGCGGGGTAACACCGGGGAGCTGTTTTTT | CASTDKRGNTGELFF
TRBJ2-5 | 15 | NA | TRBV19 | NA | TGTGCCAGTAGTATAGCGGGGGTAGGGCCCGAGACCCAGTACTTC | CASSIAGVGPETQYF
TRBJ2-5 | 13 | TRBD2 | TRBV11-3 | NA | TGTGCCAGCAGCTCGGGACTAGCGGAGACCCAGTACTTC | CASSSGLAETQYF
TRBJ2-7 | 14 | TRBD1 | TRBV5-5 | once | TGTGCCAGCAGCCCGCCGGGACAGACCTACGAGCAGTACTTC | CASSPPGQTYEQYF
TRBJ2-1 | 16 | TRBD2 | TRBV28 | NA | TGTGCCAGCCTGGGGCTAGCGGGGAGCTCCTACAATGAGCAGTTCTTC | CASLGLAGSSYNEQFF
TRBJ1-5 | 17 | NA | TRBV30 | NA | TGTGCCTGGAGTCCGGGACTTCGAGGAAGAAAGAATCAGCCCCAGCATTTT | CAWSPGLRGRKNQPQHF
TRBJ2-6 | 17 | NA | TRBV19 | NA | TGTGCCAGTACAAGCGAGGGGGTCCTCTCTGGGGCCAACGTCCTGACTTTC | CASTSEGVLSGANVLTF
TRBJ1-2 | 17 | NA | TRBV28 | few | TGTGCCAGCAGTCACCTCCTCTGGCGGGAGGAGAACTATGGCTACACCTTC | CASSHLLWREENYGYTF
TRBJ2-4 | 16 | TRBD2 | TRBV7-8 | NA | TGTGCCAGCAGCGTCAGACCGGGACTAGCGAGGAACATTCAGTACTTC | CASSVRPGLARNIQYF
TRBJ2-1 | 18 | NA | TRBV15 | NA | TGTGCCACCAGCTACGATACACTAGCCCTAAACGGGTATGGTGAGCAGTTCTTC | CATSYDTLALNGYGEQFF
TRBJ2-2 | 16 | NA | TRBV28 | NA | TGTGCCACCACCCCTTGGGGGGGGCGAGGGACCGGGGAGCTGTTTTTT | CATTPWGGRGTGELFF
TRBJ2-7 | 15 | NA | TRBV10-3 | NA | TGTGCCATCAGTGAGTTCGTGGGAGGCTCCTACGAGCAGTACTTC | CAISEFVGGSYEQYF
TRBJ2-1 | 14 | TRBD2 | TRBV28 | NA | TGTGCCAGCAGTGGGGGACTAGCGATTAATGAGCAGTTCTTC | CASSGGLAINEQFF
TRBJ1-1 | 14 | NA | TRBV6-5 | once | TGTGCCAGCAGTCGAACAGGGTTCAACACTGAAGCTTTCTTT | CASSRTGFNTEAFF
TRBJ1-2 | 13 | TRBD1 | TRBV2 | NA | TGTGCCAGCAGTGGGACAGGGGGTTATGGCTACACCTTC | CASSGTGGYGYTF
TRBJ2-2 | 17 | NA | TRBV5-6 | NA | TGTGCCAGCAGCCCCGACTGGTCCCCTCCATTCACCGGGGAGCTGTTTTTT | CASSPDWSPPFTGELFF
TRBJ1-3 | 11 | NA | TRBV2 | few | TGTGCCAGCAGGCTATACTACACCATATATTTT | CASRLYYTIYF
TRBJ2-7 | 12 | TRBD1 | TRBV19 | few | TGTGCCAGTGGGTCAGGGGGATACGAGCAGTACTTC | CASGSGGYEQYF
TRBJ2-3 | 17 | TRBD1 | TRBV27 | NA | TGTGCCAGCAGCCACCCTTGGGACAGGGGAGAGGCAGATACGCAGTATTTT | CASSHPWDRGEADTQYF
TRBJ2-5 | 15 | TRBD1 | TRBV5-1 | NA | TGCGCCAGCAGCCCTGGACAGGGTCCAGGGGAGACCCAGTACTTC | CASSPGQGPGETQYF
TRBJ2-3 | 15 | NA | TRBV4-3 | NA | TGCGCCAGCAGCCAAGACCGGGGAAACACAGATACGCAGTATTTT | CASSQDRGNTDTQYF
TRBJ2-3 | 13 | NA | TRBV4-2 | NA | TGTGCCAGCAGCCAAGTCGGGGCAGATACGCAGTATTTT | CASSQVGADTQYF
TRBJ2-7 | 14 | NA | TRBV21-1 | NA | TGTACCAGCAGCACGACGGACAGGGGATACGAGCAGTACTTC | CTSSTTDRGYEQYF
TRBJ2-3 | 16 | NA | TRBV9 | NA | TGTGCCAGCAGCGTAGGAAAAAGCGGAAGCACAGATACGCAGTATTTT | CASSVGKSGSTDTQYF
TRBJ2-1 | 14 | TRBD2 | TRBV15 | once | TGTGCCACCAGACCCGGGACTAGTGGGGGTGAGCAGTTCTTC | CATRPGTSGGEQFF
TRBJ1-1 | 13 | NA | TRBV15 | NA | TGTGCCACCAGCAGGAAACAGGGCACTGAAGCTTTCTTT | CATSRKQGTEAFF
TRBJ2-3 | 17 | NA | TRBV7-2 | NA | TGTGCCAGCAGCTTAGCATACGGGGCAGGGAGGACAGATACGCAGTATTTT | CASSLAYGAGRTDTQYF
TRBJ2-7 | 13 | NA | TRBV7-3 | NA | TGTGCCAGCAGCGCGACACCATCTTACGAGCAGTACTTC | CASSATPSYEQYF
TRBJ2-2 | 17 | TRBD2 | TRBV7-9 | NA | TGTGCCAGCAGCAAAACCGGGACTAGCGGCAACACCGGGGAGCTGTTTTTT | CASSKTGTSGNTGELFF
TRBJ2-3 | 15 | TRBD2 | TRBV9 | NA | TGTGCCAGCAGCCCCAAGCGGGGGCCCACAGATACGCAGTATTTT | CASSPKRGPTDTQYF
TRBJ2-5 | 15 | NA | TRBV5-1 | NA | TGCGCCAGCAGCGCGCGTGGTAGCGGTGTGGAGACCCAGTACTTC | CASSARGSGVETQYF
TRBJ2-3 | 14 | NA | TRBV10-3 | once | TGTGCCATCAGTGTGGACTCTAGCACAGATACGCAGTATTTT | CAISVDSSTDTQYF
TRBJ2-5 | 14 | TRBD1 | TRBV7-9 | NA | TGTGCCAGCAGCTTAGCAGGGGGCAGTGAGACCCAGTACTTC | CASSLAGGSETQYF
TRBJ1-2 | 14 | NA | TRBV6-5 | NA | TGTGCCAGCAGTTACTGGTCAGGCGGGTATGGCTACACCTTC | CASSYWSGGYGYTF
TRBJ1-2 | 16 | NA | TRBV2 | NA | TGTGCCAGCACCCGAGGCGGGCGAGGGATGAACTATGGCTACACCTTC | CASTRGGRGMNYGYTF
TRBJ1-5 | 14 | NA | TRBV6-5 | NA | TGTGCCAGCAGTCCCAGACAGTTCCGACAGCCCCAGCATTTT | CASSPRQFRQPQHF
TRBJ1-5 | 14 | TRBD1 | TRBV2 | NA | TGTGCCAGCAGGGGGACAGGGGTGCTTCAGCCCCAGCATTTT | CASRGTGVLQPQHF
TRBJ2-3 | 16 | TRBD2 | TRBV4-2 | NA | TGTGCCAGCAGCCAACGGGGAGCGGGAGCATCAGATACGCAGTATTTT | CASSQRGAGASDTQYF
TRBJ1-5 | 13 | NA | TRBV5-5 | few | TGTGCCAGCAGCTTAGCAGGGAATCAGCCCCAGCATTTT | CASSLAGNQPQHF
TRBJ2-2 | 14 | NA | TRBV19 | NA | TGTGCCAGTAGTAACAGGGTCGCCACCGGGGAGCTGTTTTTT | CASSNRVATGELFF
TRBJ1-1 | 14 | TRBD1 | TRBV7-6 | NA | TGTGCCAGCAGCTCCGGGACAGGGAACACTGAAGCTTTCTTT | CASSSGTGNTEAFF
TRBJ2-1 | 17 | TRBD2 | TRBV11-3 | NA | TGTGCCAGCAGCTTAGGTACTAGCGGGAGGGCCTTCAATGAGCAGTTCTTC | CASSLGTSGRAFNEQFF
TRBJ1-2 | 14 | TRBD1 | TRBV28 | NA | TGTGCCAGCAGGTCGACAGGGTGGAACTATGGCTACACCTTC | CASRSTGWNYGYTF
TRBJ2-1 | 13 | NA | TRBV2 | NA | TGTGCCAGCAGTGAGAAGGTGGAGACTCCAAAGTTCTTC | CASSEKVETPKFF
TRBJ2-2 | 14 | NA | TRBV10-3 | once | TGTGCCATCAGTGAATGGCAGGACACCGGGGAGCTGTTTTTT | CAISEWQDTGELFF
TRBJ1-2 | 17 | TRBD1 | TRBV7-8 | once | TGTGCCAGCAGCTTAGGAAGACAGGGGCCGAGGGGCTATGGCTACACCTTC | CASSLGRQGPRGYGYTF
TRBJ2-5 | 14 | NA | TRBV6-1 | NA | TGTGCCAGCGAATCCGGGAGTACCCAAGAGACCCAGTACTTC | CASESGSTQETQYF
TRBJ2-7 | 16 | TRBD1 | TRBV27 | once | TGTGCCAGCAGTTCGTACAGGGGTCCAAGCTCCTACGAGCAGTACTTC | CASSSYRGPSSYEQYF
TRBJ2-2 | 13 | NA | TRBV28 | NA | TGTGCCAGCAGTTTAAACAGGGCCCGGGAGCTGTTTTTT | CASSLNRARELFF
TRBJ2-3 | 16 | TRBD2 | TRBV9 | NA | TGTGCCAGCAGCCGGATAGCGGGGGTGGGGCCAGATACGCAGTATTTT | CASSRIAGVGPDTQYF
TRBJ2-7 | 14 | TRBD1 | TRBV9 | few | TGTGCCAGCAGCGTAGCGGACAGGGGATACGAGCAGTACTTC | CASSVADRGYEQYF
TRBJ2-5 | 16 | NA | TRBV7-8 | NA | TGTGCCAGCAGCTTAGGCGTGCCTAGGGGCCAAGAGACCCAGTACTTC | CASSLGVPRGQETQYF
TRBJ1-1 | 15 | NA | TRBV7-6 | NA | TGTGCCAGCAGCTTAGCGGGGGGAGGGTACACTGAAGCTTTCTTT | CASSLAGGGYTEAFF
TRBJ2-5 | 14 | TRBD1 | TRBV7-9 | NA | TGTGCCAGCAGCTCACAGGGGAACCAAGAGACCCAGTACTTC | CASSSQGNQETQYF
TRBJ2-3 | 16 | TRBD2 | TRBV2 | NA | TGTGCCAGCAGCGCCCTGACTAGCGGGGGGGCAGATACGCAGTATTTT | CASSALTSGGADTQYF